The T cell receptor beta chain under discussion was sequenced for a study of T cell responses to AZD1222 COVID-19 vaccine. Overall study: Second-dose schedules of about 4 or about 12 weeks were combined.

A remark on this clone: Its target is unknown.

Method: immunoSEQ multiplex PCR; TCRdb's copy keeps in-frame clones and lacks some. The sample includes approximately 130,000 clones, around nine tenths of them seen just once. Study observations and caveats: Repertoire sampling occurred only after the peak T cell response. Spike-specific TCR breadth and depth both grew after two AZD1222 doses. In the spike-specific TCR repertoire, nearly half reportedly target unmutated variant regions.

The sequence was collected from an adult in good health. The source was peripheral blood, collected on day 0 of AZD1222 vaccination.

CDR3 protein: CASSSGPGANVLTF. Written as DNA, the CDR3 is TGTGCCAGCAGCTCCGGCCCCGGGGCCAACGTCCTGACTTTC. The chain carries TRBV7-2 and TRBJ2-6; no reliable D call. Trimming removed 4 bases at V and 4 bases at J, with 8 bases between. This CDR3 is built from 14 residues. Germline CDR1 reads SGHTA; CDR2 reads FQGNSA.